This T cell receptor (beta chain) is from a study of CD8 T cells in Susac syndrome. Healthy donors constituted the control group, matched for age and sex. Negative isolation was used for CD8+ and CD4+ T cells, and FACS enrichment was applied to TEMRA cells. RNA was extracted with the RNeasy kit, and a quantity of roughly 0.5 to 1 ug was reverse transcribed using random hexamers. TCRdb reanalysed the immunoSEQ multiplex PCR reads using MiXCR and keeps one entry per CDR3 protein. This sample yields about 120,000 distinct CDR3 sequences, of which 94% are seen a single time; more than 0.095% belongs to the top ten. Germline-derived CDR1 and CDR2 are MNHEY and SVGEGT. V was pared by 6 bases and J by 1 base, with 9 bases between. The length of the CDR3 is 13 residues.

The specimen was CD4+ T cells from PBMCs. The rearrangement uses TRBV6-2 or TRBV6-3 and TRBJ1-1, with D possibly being TRBD1 (5 bases). The receptor's source is a human donor in good health. CDR3 sequence reads: CASRVRGNTEAFF. In nucleotides, the CDR3 is TGTGCCAGCAGAGTAAGGGGGAACACTGAAGCTTTCTTT.